The clone carrying this TCR beta chain was seen once. This specimen belongs to a study of blood T cell repertoires in COVID-19. Study details: Samples of COVID-19 (acute and convalescent) were obtained from the United States, Italy and Spain. In each case, the material was cDNA or gDNA derived from T cells, B-cell-depleted T cells, or PBMCs.

As originally analysed: Quantification of nucleated cells was approximated via reference gene primer amplification. Clones were read by immunoSEQ multiplex PCR, and TCRdb kept only the in-frame ones, dropping some. V and J calls and clone size are as listed in that table; D and trimming were resolved from the DNA. The sample has under 45,000 clones, 80% to 90% seen once. The germline V gene encodes CDR1 SGDLS and CDR2 YYNGEE. J lost 9 bases, V lost 0 bases, and 13 bases had no gene match. The CDR3 is 16 amino acids. The specimen sequenced was peripheral blood. The source is a man aged 35 to 55 with active COVID-19. The rearrangement uses TRBV9 and TRBJ2-5; the match to TRBD1 covers 8 bases. CDR3 nucleotides: TGTGCCAGCAGCGTAGTGGGGACAGGTACCCCGGGGGCCCAGTACTTC. This translates into CASSVVGTGTPGAQYF.